This TCR beta chain was observed in a study of blood T cells in healthy people across ages. The overall study: Template switching picked up about one barcoded beta molecule for each two T cells.

Study-wide results and limits: Conclusively comparing naive with antigen-experienced cells was impossible with unsorted PBMCs. Among long-lived donors, naive CD4+ cells were more numerous and diversity higher than in aged donors.

A note on this clonotype: The target antigen is unknown.

Primers used in a second PCR of roughly 7 to 12 cycles were a sample-barcoded 5' primer and a J-beta primer mix. From the 5' RACE reads, TCRdb called clonotypes with MiXCR, one entry per CDR3 protein. The table includes some 1.5 million distinct CDR3 sequences, about 42% detected once. Extraction of total RNA produced a minimum of 5 micrograms from each sample. The sequence derives from a woman between 18 and 29 years old in good health. Specimen: blood.

CDR3 nucleotide sequence: TGTGCCAGCAGCATAGGACAGGGGAATGAGCAGTTCTTC. Protein: CASSIGQGNEQFF. The chain recombines TRBV7-9 with TRBJ2-1; 9 bases fit TRBD1. This CDR3 has 13 amino acids. Trimming took 5 bases from V and 7 from J; bases not matched to a gene: 3. In germline, CDR1 is SEHNR, CDR2 FQNEAQ (reference sequence).